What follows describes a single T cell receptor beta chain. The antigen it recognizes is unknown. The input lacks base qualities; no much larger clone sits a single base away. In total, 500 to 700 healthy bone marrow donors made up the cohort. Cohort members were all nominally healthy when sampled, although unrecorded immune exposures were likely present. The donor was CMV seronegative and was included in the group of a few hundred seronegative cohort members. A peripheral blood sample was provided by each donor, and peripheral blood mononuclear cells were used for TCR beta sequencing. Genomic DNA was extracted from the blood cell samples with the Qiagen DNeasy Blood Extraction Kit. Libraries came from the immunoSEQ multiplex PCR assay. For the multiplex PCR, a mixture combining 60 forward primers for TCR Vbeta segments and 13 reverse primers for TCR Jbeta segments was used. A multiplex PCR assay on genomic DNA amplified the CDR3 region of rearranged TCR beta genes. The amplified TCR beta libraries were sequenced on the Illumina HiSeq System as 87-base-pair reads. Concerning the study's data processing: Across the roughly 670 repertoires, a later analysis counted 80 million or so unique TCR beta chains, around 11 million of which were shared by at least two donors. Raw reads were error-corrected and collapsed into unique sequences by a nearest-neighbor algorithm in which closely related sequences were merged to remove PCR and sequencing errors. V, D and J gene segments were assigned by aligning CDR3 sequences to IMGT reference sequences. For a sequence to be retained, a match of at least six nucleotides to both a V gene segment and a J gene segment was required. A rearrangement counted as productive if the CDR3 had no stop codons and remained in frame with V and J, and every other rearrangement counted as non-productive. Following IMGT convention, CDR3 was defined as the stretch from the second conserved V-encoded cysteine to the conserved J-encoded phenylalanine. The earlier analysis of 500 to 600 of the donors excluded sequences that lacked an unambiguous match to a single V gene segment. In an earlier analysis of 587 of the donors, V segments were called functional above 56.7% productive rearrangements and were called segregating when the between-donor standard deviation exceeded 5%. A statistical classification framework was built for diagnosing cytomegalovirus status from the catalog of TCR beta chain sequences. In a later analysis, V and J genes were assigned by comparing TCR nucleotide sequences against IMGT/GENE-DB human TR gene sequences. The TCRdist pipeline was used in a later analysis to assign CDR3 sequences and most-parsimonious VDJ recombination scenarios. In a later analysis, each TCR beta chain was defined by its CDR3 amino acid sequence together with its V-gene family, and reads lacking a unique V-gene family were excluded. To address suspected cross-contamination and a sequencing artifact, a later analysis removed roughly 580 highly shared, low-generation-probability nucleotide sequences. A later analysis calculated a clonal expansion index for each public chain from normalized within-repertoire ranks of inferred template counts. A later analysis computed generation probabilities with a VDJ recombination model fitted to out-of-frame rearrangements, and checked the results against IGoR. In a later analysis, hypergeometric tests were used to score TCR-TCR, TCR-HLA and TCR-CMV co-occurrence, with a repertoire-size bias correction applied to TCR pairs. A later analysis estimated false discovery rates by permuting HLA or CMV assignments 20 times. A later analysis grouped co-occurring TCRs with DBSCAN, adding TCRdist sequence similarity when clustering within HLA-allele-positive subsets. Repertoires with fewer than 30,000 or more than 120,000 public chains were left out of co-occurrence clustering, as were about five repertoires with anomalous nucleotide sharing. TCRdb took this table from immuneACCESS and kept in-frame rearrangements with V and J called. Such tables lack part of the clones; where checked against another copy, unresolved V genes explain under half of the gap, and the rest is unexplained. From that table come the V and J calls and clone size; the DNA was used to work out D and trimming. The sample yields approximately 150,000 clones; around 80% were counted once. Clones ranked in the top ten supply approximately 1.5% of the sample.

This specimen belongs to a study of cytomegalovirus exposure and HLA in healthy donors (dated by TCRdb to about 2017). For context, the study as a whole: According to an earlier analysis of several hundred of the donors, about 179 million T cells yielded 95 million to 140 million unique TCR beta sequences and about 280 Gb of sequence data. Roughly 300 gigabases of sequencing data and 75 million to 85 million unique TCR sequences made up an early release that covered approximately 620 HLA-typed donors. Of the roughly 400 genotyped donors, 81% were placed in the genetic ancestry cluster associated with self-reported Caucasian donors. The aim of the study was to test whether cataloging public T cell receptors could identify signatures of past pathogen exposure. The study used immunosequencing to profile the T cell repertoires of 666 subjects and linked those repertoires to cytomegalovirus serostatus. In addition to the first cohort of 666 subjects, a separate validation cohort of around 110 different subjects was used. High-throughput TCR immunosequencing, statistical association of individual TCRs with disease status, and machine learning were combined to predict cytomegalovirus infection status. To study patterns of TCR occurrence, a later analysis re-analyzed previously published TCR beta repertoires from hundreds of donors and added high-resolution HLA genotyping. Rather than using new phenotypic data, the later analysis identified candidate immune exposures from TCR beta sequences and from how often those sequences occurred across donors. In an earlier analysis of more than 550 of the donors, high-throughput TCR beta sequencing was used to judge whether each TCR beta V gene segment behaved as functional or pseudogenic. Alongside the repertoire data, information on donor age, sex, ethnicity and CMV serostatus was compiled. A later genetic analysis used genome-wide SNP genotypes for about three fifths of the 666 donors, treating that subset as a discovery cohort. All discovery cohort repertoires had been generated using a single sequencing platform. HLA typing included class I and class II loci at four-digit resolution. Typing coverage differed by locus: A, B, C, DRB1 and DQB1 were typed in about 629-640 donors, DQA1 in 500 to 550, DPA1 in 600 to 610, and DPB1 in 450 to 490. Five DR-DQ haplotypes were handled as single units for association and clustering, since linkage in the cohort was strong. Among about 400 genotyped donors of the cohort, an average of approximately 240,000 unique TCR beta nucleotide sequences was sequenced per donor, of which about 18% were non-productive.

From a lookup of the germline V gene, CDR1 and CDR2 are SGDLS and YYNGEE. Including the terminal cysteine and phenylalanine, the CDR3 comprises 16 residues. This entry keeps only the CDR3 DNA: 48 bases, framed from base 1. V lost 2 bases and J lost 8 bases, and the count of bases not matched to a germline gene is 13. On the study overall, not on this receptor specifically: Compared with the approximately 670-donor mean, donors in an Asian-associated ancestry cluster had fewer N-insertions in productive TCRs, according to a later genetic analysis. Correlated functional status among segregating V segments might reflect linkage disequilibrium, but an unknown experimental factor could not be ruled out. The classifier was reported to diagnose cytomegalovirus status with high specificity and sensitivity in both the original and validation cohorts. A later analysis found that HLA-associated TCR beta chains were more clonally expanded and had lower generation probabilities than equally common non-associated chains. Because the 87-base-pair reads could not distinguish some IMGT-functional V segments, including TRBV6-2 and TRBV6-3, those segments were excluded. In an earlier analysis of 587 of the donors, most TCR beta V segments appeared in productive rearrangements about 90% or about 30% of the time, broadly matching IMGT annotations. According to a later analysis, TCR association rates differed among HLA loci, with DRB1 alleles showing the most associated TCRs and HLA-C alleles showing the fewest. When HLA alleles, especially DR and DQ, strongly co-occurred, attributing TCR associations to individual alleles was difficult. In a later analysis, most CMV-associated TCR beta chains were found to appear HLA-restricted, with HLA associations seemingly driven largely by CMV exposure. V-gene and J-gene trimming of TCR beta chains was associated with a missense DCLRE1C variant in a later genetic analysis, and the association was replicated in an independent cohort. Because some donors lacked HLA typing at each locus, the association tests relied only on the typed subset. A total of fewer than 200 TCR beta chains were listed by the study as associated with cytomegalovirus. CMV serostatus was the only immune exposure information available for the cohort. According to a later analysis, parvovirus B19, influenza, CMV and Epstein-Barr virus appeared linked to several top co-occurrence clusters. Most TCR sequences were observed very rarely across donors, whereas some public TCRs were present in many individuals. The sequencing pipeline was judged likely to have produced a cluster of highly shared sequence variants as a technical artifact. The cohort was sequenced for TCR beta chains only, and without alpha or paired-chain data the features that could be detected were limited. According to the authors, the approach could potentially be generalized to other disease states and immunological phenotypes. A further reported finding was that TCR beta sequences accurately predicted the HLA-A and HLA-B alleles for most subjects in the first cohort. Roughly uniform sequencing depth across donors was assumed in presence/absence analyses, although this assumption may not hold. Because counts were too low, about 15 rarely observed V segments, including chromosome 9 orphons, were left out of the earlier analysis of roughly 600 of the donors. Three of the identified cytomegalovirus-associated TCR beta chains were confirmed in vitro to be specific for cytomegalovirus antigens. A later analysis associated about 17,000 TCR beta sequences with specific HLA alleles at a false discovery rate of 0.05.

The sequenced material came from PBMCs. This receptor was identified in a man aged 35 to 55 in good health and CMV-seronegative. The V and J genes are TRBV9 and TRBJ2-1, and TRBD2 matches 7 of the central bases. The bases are TGTGCCAGCAGCGTGGCGGCGGGGGAAGACGGGCATGAGCAGTTCTTC. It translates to CASSVAAGEDGHEQFF.